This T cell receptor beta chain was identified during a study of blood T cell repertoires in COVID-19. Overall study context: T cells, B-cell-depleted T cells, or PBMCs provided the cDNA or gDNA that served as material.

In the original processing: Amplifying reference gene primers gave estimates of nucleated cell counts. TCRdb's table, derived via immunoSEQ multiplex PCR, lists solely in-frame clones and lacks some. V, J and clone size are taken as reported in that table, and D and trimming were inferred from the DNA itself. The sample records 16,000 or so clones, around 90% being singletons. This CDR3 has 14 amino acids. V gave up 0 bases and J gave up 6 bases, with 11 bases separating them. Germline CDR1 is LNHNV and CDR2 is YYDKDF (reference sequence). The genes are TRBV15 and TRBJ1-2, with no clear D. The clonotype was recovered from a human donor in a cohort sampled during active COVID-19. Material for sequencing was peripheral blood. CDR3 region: CATSRELEGHGYTF. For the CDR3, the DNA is TGTGCCACCAGCAGAGAACTAGAAGGGCATGGCTACACCTTC.